This record covers a single TCR beta chain. The antigen is unknown. Per the germline V gene, CDR1 is GTSNPN and CDR2 is SVGIG (reference sequence). Trimming shortened V by 0 bases and J by 6 bases, and 8 bases separated the two germline ends. CDR3 length equals 12 residues. Sequencing used immunoSEQ multiplex PCR; TCRdb keeps in-frame clones, though not all of them. Among roughly 77,000 clones listed, 88% were seen once. The sample comes from a study of T cells in localized non-small cell lung cancer. Study findings and constraints: Clonality peaked in uninvolved adjacent lung rather than tumor. Sequencing was limited to one tumor region, leaving the possibility of heterogeneity open.

The sample here was peripheral blood, taken before any cancer treatment. This chain connects TRBV30 to TRBJ2-5; no clear D. The receptor was isolated from a woman aged 40 to 75 with stage I squamous cell lung carcinoma. CDR3 sequence: CAWSVVAKTQYF. The CDR3 DNA is TGTGCCTGGAGTGTTGTTGCGAAGACCCAGTACTTC.